A single sample is the source of the 19 T cell receptor beta chains below, sequenced in a study of blood T cell repertoires in COVID-19. TCRdb keeps only in-frame clones here, not all; method: immunoSEQ multiplex PCR. Here the sample spans about 190,000 clones, 60% to 85% being singletons. Sequences were obtained from peripheral blood. Source of these receptors: a man in his sixties with active or convalescent COVID-19.

This clone was seen just once. The rearrangement links TRBV10-2 to TRBJ2-7, with D perhaps matching TRBD1 (6 bases). Trimming removed 8 bases from V and 5 bases from J, with 25 bases in between. This CDR3 has 16 amino acids. CDR1 is WSHSY and CDR2 is SAAADI in the germline V gene. CDR3 amino acids: CASSAPEDSLRDEQYF. The CDR3 nucleotides are TGCGCCAGCTCAGCCCCCGAGGACAGTTTGAGGGACGAGCAGTACTTC.

This chain connects TRBV28 to TRBJ2-1; 8 bases are a match to TRBD2. The CDR3 is made up of 15 amino acids. Germline lookup yields CDR1 MDHEN and CDR2 SYDVKM. V lost 3 bases, J lost 9 bases, and 10 bases stayed unmatched. The CDR3 here is CASSFGVAGTSEQFF. As DNA, the CDR3 is TGTGCCAGCAGTTTTGGAGTAGCGGGAACAAGTGAGCAGTTCTTC.

The J gene is TRBJ2-5, the V gene TRBV10-3, with a possible D match to TRBD1 (6 bases). V was cut by 0 bases and J by 5 bases, with 13 bases left in between. The germline V gene encodes CDR1 ENHRY and CDR2 SYGVKD. The CDR3 totals 15 residues. The CDR3 sequence is CAISESRGTPETQYF. CDR3 bases: TGTGCCATCAGTGAGTCGAGGGGGACCCCCGAGACCCAGTACTTC.

The chain uses TRBV5-4 and TRBJ2-7, with D perhaps matching TRBD1 (6 bases). Trimming removed 4 bases at V and 6 bases at J, with 23 bases between. This CDR3 is built from 16 residues. From germline, CDR1 is SGHNT and CDR2 YYREEE (reference sequence). The CDR3 sequence is CASSPPGHREFSEQYF. As DNA, the CDR3 is TGTGCCAGCAGCCCTCCCGGGCACAGGGAATTCTCCGAGCAGTACTTC.

This clone was seen only once. This chain links TRBV11-3 with TRBJ2-3; D gene ambiguous. Trimming removed 4 bases at V and 6 bases at J, with 11 bases between. Germline V gene lookup returns CDR1 SGHNT and CDR2 YENEEA. This CDR3 has 13 amino acids. The CDR3, as DNA: TGTGCCAGCAGCTCCTCTCAACGGGATACGCAGTATTTT. Amino acids: CASSSSQRDTQYF.

The gene calls are TRBV11-2 and TRBJ2-7, with a possible D match to TRBD2 (6 bases). The V end was cut by 3 bases, the J end by 2 bases, with 14 bases between. The CDR3 is 15 residues long. CDR1 SGHAT and CDR2 FQNNGV come from the germline V gene. CDR3 sequence reads: CASSLRGGTPYEQYF. The CDR3 nucleotides are TGTGCCAGCAGCTTGCGAGGAGGGACCCCCTACGAGCAGTACTTC.

This clone has a handful of counts. The chain has TRBV12-3 or TRBV12-4 and TRBJ2-5, with D maybe TRBD1 (6 bases). Trimming removed 6 bases at V and 7 bases at J, with 15 bases between. This CDR3 is 13 amino acids long. CDR3 bases: TGTGCCAGCAGCCTCCAGGGGCGTGGGACCCAGTACTTC. It specifies CASSLQGRGTQYF.

V gene TRBV19 combines with J gene TRBJ1-2, with 7 positions matching TRBD1. Trimming at V came to 5 bases and at J to 8 bases, leaving 11 bases not matched to a gene. This CDR3 is 14 amino acids long. The germline V gene encodes CDR1 LNHDA and CDR2 SQIVND (reference sequence). The CDR3 is CASSAHRGGGGYTF. In DNA, the CDR3 is TGTGCCAGTAGTGCACACAGGGGCGGCGGGGGCTACACCTTC.

This clone was picked up one time. The rearrangement joins TRBV6-5 to TRBJ1-1; D ambiguous. CDR3 size: 12 residues. Between the trimmed V and J ends, which lost 8 bases and 7 bases, there was a span of 14 bases. Germline CDR1 MNHEY, CDR2 SVGAGI. DNA for the CDR3: TGTGCCAGCTTCGGTCGGCGGGTTGAAGCTTTCTTT. It translates to CASFGRRVEAFF.

This clone was seen only a few times. This chain joins TRBV5-4 and TRBJ2-7; TRBD2 matches 13 bases. J was trimmed by 4 bases and V by 4 bases; bases with no gene match: 2. The CDR3 has 14 residues. Germline V gene data show CDR1 as SGHNT and CDR2 as YYREEE (reference sequence). The CDR3 DNA reads as TGTGCCAGCAGCGTGACTAGCGGGAGGTACGAGCAGTACTTC. It yields the protein CASSVTSGRYEQYF.

The V call is TRBV13, the J call TRBJ2-1; 9 bases match TRBD2. Per germline, CDR1 PRHDT and CDR2 FYEKMQ (reference sequence). The V gene end was trimmed by 5 bases and the J gene end by 3 bases; junction bases not matched to a gene: 5. The CDR3 contains 15 residues. The CDR3 region is CASSNRLAVYNEQFF. CDR3 nucleotide sequence: TGTGCCAGCAGCAACCGACTAGCGGTCTACAATGAGCAGTTCTTC.

This chain connects TRBV7-2 to TRBJ2-7; 12 bases are a match to TRBD1. Per germline, CDR1 SGHTA and CDR2 FQGNSA. Germline trimming cut 6 bases from V and 2 bases from J; bases unmatched to any gene: 8. The CDR3 loop spans 16 amino acids. Here the CDR3 reads CASSHGTGGGTYEQYF. CDR3 sequence (DNA): TGTGCCAGCAGTCATGGGACAGGGGGCGGAACCTACGAGCAGTACTTC. The whole variable domain, remainder taken from reference TRBV7-2 and TRBJ2-7, is GAGVSQSPSNKVTEKGKDVELRCDPISGHTALYWYRQSLGQGLEFLIYFQGNSAPDKSGLPSDRFSAERTGGSVSTLTIQRTQQEDSAVYLCASSHGTGGGTYEQYFGPGTRLTVT.

The chain joins TRBV7-9 to TRBJ1-2; 9 bases match TRBD1. From germline, CDR1 is SEHNR and CDR2 FQNEAQ (reference sequence). This CDR3 is 15 amino acids long. Unmatched junction bases numbered 8, after V lost 3 bases and J lost 6 bases. The CDR3 DNA sequence: TGTGCCAGCAGCTTCCCTTTGGACAGGGGTAATGGCTACACCTTC. It is translated as CASSFPLDRGNGYTF.

The rearrangement uses TRBV6-7 and TRBJ1-1; D call uncertain. TRBV6-7 is assigned to the ORF class and has an uncertain function. V gave up 6 bases and J gave up 0 bases, with 14 bases separating them. This CDR3 has 15 residues. The CDR3 DNA sequence: TGTGCCAGCAGCCCCGACGATACAGTGAACACTGAAGCTTTCTTT. This codes for CASSPDDTVNTEAFF.

The J gene is TRBJ1-1, the V gene TRBV5-1, with 9 bases that match TRBD1. The CDR3 is made up of 19 amino acids. Germline V gene sequence: CDR1 SGHRS, CDR2 YFSETQ. V was pared by 0 bases and J by 1 base, with 13 bases of the junction left unmatched. In nucleotides, the CDR3 is TGCGCCAGCAGCTTGGTGGGGCCCGGGACAGGGCGGGGGAACACTGAAGCTTTCTTT. Its protein product is CASSLVGPGTGRGNTEAFF.

This clone was seen a few times. The gene calls are TRBV5-1 and TRBJ2-1, with TRBD2 as a possible D gene (6 bases). Germline CDR1 and CDR2: SGHRS and YFSETQ. The CDR3 sequence is 16 residues long. V lost 2 bases, J lost 0 bases, and 12 bases lay in between. Written as DNA, the CDR3 is TGCGCCAGCAGCTTCTTAGCGGCGAGCTCCTACAATGAGCAGTTCTTC. This sequence encodes CASSFLAASSYNEQFF.

The genes are TRBV18 and TRBJ1-2; perhaps TRBD1 as D (6 bases). Germline loops: CDR1 KGHSH, CDR2 LQKENI. The CDR3 loop spans 18 amino acids. V lost 3 bases, J lost 7 bases, and 27 bases lay in between. The CDR3 DNA sequence: TGTGCCAGCTCACCTAGAGGTGTAACAGGGAACGGGAAGAGTGGCTACACCTTC. Translation gives CASSPRGVTGNGKSGYTF.

The chain carries TRBV6-2 or TRBV6-3 and TRBJ1-5, with D possibly being TRBD1 (6 bases). Germline CDR1 is MNHEY and CDR2 is SVGEGT. V lost 6 bases, J lost 6 bases, and 15 bases lay in between. The CDR3 spans 14 residues. In nucleotides, the CDR3 is TGTGCCAGCAGCCAAGCAGGGGATGCTCAGCCCCAGCATTTT. Translation: CASSQAGDAQPQHF.

The chain uses TRBV11-2 and TRBJ2-7, with D uncertain. CDR1 and CDR2 from the germline V gene are SGHAT and FQNNGV. This CDR3 is 14 amino acids long. V was cut by 0 bases and J by 5 bases, with 11 bases left in between. CDR3 sequence (DNA): TGTGCCAGCAGCTTAGAGGCAGCGCCGGACGAGCAGTACTTC. Amino acids: CASSLEAAPDEQYF.